This T cell receptor (beta chain) was recorded in a study of PD-L1 blockade in urothelial cancer. Trimming cost V 5 bases and J 8 bases, with 21 bases left between them. Germline values: CDR1 MGHRA, CDR2 YSYEKL. CDR3 length: 15 amino acids. Some clones are missing from TCRdb's copy, which holds only in-frame ones; the method was immunoSEQ multiplex PCR. The data show under 55,000 clones, over 75% seen once. The chain uses TRBV4-1 and TRBJ1-2; no clear D. This receptor was identified in a man in his forties with urothelial cancer. The specimen comprised PBMCs, sampled around atezolizumab (anti-PD-L1) treatment. CDR3 amino acids: CASSDVAGDYGGYTF. CDR3 DNA sequence: TGCGCCAGCAGCGACGTAGCAGGAGACTATGGAGGCTACACCTTC.